This entry lists 5 T cell receptor beta chains sequenced from one sample in a study of OX40 agonist ivuxolimab in advanced cancers. Profiled with immunoSEQ multiplex PCR; TCRdb holds only in-frame clones, not every one. In the table there are some 66,000 clones, around 90% of which are singletons. The sequences come from CD4+ or CD8+ T cells sorted from blood, collected in a trial of the OX40 agonist ivuxolimab. Receptors originate from an adult with an advanced solid tumor such as melanoma, head and neck, liver or kidney cancer.

The chain is built from TRBV6-1 and TRBJ1-2; a weak D match, TRBD1 (6 bases). Trimming shortened V by 4 bases and J by 0 bases, and 9 bases separated the two germline ends. There are 14 residues in the CDR3. Germline-derived CDR1 and CDR2 are MNHNS and SASEGT. CDR3 sequence (DNA): TGTGCCAGCAGTGGGGGGCCGTCTAACTATGGCTACACCTTC. Its translation is CASSGGPSNYGYTF.

The chain employs TRBV9 and TRBJ2-7; 8 nucleotides line up with TRBD1. Germline V gene sequence: CDR1 SGDLS, CDR2 YYNGEE. Trimming at V came to 0 bases and at J to 1 base, leaving 9 bases not matched to a gene. CDR3 length: 17 amino acids. CDR3 in amino acids: CASSVATGQGGSYEQYF. The CDR3 bases are TGTGCCAGCAGCGTAGCTACAGGACAGGGAGGTTCCTACGAGCAGTACTTC.

The rearrangement joins TRBV7-8 to TRBJ2-3, with unresolved D. The CDR3 has 16 residues. Germline CDR1 reads SGHVS; CDR2 reads FQNEAQ. V was shortened by 5 bases and J by 7 bases, with 22 bases between the two germline ends. The CDR3 sequence: CASSPLLGWTEYTQYF. In DNA, the CDR3 is TGTGCCAGCAGCCCACTTCTTGGATGGACGGAGTATACGCAGTATTTT. The complete variable domain, with remaining parts taken from reference TRBV7-8 and TRBJ2-3, reads GAGVSQSPRYKVAKRGQDVALRCDPISGHVSLFWYQQALGQGPEFLTYFQNEAQLDKSGLPSDRFFAERPEGSVSTLKIQRTQQEDSAVYLCASSPLLGWTEYTQYFGPGTRLTVL.

The genes are TRBV5-1 and TRBJ2-2; no reliable D call. Germline V gene lookup returns CDR1 SGHRS and CDR2 YFSETQ. The CDR3 extends over 14 amino acids. V lost 0 bases, J lost 4 bases, and 7 bases lay in between. This chain's CDR3 is CASSLDLGTGELFF. The CDR3 region has the DNA TGCGCCAGCAGCTTGGATCTGGGCACCGGGGAGCTGTTTTTT.

The chain recombines TRBV18 with TRBJ1-6, with D possibly being TRBD1 (5 bases). Germline CDR1 KGHSH, CDR2 LQKENI. This CDR3 has 14 amino acids. V dropped 3 bases and J dropped 8 bases, with 11 bases sitting between them. The CDR3 here is CASSPLVGDSPLHF. The CDR3 region has the DNA TGTGCCAGCTCACCTTTAGTAGGGGATTCACCCCTCCACTTT.